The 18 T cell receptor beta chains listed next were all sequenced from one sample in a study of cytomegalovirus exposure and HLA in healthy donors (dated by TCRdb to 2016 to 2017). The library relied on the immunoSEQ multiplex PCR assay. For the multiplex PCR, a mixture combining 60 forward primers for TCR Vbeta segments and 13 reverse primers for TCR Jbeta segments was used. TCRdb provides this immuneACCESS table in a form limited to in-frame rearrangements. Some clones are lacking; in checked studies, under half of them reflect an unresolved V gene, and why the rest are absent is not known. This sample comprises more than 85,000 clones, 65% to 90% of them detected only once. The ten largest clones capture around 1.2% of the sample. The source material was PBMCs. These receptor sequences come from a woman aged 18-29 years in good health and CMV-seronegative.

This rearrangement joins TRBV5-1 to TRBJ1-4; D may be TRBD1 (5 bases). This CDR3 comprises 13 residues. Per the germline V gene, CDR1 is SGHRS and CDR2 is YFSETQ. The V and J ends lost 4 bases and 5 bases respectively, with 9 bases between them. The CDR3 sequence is CASSTQGNEKLFF. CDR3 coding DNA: TGCGCCAGCAGCACTCAGGGAAATGAAAAACTGTTTTTT.

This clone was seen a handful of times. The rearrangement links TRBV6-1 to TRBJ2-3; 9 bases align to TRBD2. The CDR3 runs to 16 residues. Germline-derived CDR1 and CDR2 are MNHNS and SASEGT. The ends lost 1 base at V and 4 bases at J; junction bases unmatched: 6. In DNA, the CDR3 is TGTGCCAGCAGTGAAGTGGGCGGGGGGGGCGCAGATACGCAGTATTTT. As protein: CASSEVGGGGADTQYF.

CDR3: CASSLAGTGGYTQYF. CDR3 in DNA: TGTGCCAGCAGCTTGGCCGGGACAGGGGGTTATACGCAGTATTTT. This rearrangement joins TRBV5-4 to TRBJ2-3; 11 bases align to TRBD1. The CDR3 extends over 15 amino acids. Trimming at V came to 0 bases and at J to 7 bases, leaving 4 bases not matched to a gene. Germline V gene sequence: CDR1 SGHNT, CDR2 YYREEE (reference sequence).

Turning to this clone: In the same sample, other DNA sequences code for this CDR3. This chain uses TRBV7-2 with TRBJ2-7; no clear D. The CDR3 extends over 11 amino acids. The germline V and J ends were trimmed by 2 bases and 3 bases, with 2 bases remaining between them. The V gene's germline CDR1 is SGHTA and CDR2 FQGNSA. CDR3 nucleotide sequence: TGTGCCAGCAGCTTATACTACGAGCAGTACTTC. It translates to CASSLYYEQYF.

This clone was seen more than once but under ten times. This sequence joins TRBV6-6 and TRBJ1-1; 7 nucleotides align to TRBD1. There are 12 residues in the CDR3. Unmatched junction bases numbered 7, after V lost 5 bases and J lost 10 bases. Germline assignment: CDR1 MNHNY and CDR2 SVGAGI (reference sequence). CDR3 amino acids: CASSPDRVSAFF. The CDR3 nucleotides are TGTGCCAGCAGTCCCGACAGGGTGTCAGCTTTCTTT.

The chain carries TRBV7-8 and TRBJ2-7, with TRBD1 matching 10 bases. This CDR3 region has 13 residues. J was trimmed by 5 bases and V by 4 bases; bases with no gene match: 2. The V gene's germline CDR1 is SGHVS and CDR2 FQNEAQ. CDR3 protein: CASSSGTGDEQYF. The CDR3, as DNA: TGTGCCAGCAGCTCCGGGACAGGGGACGAGCAGTACTTC.

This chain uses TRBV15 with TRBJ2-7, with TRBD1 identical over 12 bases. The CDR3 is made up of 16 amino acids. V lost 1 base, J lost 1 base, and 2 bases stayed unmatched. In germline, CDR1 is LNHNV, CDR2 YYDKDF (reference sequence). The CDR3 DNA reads TGTGCCACCAGCAGAGGGGGACAGGGGGCGTCCTACGAGCAGTACTTC. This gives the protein CATSRGGQGASYEQYF.

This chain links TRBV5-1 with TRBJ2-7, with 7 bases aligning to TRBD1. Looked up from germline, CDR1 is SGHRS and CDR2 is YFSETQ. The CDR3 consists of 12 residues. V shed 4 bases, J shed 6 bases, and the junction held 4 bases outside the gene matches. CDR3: CASSIGQVEQYF. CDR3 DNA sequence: TGCGCCAGCAGCATAGGACAGGTCGAGCAGTACTTC.

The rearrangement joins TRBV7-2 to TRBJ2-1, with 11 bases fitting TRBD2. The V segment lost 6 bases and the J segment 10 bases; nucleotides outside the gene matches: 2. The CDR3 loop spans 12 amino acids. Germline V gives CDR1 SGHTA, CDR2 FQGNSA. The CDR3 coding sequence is TGTGCCAGCAGTCTAGCGGGAGGCGAGCAGTTCTTC. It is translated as CASSLAGGEQFF. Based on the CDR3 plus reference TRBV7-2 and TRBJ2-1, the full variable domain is GAGVSQSPSNKVTEKGKDVELRCDPISGHTALYWYRQSLGQGLEFLIYFQGNSAPDKSGLPSDRFSAERTGGSVSTLTIQRTQQEDSAVYLCASSLAGGEQFFGPGTRLTVL.

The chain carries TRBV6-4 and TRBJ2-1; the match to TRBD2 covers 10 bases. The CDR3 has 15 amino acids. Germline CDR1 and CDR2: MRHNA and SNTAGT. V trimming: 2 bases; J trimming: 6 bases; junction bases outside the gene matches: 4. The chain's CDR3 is CASSDLAGVGNEQFF. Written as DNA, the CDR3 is TGTGCCAGCAGTGACCTAGCGGGAGTAGGCAATGAGCAGTTCTTC.

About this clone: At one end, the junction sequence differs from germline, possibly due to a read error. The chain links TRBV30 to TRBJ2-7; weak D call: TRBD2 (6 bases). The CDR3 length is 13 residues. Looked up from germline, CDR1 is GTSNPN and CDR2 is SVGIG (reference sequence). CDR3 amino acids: CARSVQAGYEQYF. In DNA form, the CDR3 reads TGTGCCCGGAGTGTACAAGCGGGCTACGAGCAGTACTTC.

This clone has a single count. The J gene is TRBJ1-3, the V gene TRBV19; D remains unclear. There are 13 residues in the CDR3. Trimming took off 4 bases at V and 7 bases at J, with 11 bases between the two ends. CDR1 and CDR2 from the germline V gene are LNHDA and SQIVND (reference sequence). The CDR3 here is CASSTGSGNTIYF. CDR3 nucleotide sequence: TGTGCCAGTAGTACGGGGTCCGGTAACACCATATATTTT.

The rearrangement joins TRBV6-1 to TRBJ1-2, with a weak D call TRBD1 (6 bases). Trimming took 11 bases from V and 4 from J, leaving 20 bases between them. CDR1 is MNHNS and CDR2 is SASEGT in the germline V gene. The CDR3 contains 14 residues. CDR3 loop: CAGGFRRSSYGYTF. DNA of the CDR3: TGTGCCGGGGGCTTTCGCAGATCCTCCTATGGCTACACCTTC.

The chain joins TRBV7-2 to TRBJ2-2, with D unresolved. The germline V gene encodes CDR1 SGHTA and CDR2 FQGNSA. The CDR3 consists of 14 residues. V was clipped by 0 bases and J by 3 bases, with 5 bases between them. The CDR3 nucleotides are TGTGCCAGCAGCTTAGCTCCCGACACCGGGGAGCTGTTTTTT. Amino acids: CASSLAPDTGELFF.

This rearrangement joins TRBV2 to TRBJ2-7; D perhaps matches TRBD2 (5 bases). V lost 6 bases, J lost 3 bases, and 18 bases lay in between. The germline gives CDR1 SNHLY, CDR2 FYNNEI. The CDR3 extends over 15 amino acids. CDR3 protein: CASSARSGSDYEQYF. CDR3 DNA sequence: TGTGCCAGCAGCGCCAGGTCGGGGTCGGACTACGAGCAGTACTTC.

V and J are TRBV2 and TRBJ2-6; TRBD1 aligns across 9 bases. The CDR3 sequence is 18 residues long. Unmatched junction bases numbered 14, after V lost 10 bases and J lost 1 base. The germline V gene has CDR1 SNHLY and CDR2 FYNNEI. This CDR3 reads CATYIPDRGPSGANVLTF. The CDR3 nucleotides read TGTGCCACCTACATCCCGGACAGGGGACCATCTGGGGCCAACGTCCTGACTTTC. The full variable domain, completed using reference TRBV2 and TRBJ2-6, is EPEVTQTPSHQVTQMGQEVILRCVPISNHLYFYWYRQILGQKVEFLVSFYNNEISEKSEIFDDQFSVERPDGSNFTLKIRSTKLEDSAMYFCATYIPDRGPSGANVLTFGAGSRLTVL.

CDR3 DNA sequence: TGTGCCAGCAGTTCGACAGGGGGCGCGTACAATGAGCAGTTCTTC. Translation: CASSSTGGAYNEQFF. The V call is TRBV7-3, the J call TRBJ2-1, with 10 nucleotides matching TRBD1. The CDR3 totals 15 residues. With 6 bases clipped from V and 4 bases from J, the junction kept 6 bases outside the gene matches. Germline V gene lookup returns CDR1 SGHTA and CDR2 FQGTGA. Together with reference TRBV7-3 and TRBJ2-1, the CDR3 gives the full variable domain: GAGVSQTPSNKVTEKGKYVELRCDPISGHTALYWYRQSLGQGPEFLIYFQGTGAADDSGLPNDRFFAVRPEGSVSTLKIQRTERGDSAVYLCASSSTGGAYNEQFFGPGTRLTVL.

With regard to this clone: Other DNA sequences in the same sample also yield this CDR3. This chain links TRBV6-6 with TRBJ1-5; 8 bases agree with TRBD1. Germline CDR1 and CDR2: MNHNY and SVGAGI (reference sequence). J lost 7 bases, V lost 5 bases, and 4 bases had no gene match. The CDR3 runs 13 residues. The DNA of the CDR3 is TGTGCCAGCAGTCCTGGACAGGGCCAGCCCCAGCATTTT. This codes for CASSPGQGQPQHF.